Shown below are 14 T cell receptor beta chains from a single sample sequenced in a study of identical twins. MiXCR, run by TCRdb on the 5' RACE reads, gives a single entry per CDR3 protein. The sample yields roughly 690,000 distinct CDR3 sequences, less than 25% seen once. The data were also submitted as part of a second study, on T cells expressing NK-cell markers.

The sample consisted of PBMCs. Every receptor here comes from a young woman in good health.

The rearrangement links TRBV7-2 to TRBJ2-2; D is uncertain. The CDR3 runs to 14 residues. Germline V gene sequence: CDR1 SGHTA, CDR2 FQGNSA. Trimming took off 5 bases at V and 3 bases at J, with 10 bases between the two ends. The CDR3 DNA follows: TGTGCCAGCAGCCTTATGCTCTACACCGGGGAGCTGTTTTTT. It yields the protein CASSLMLYTGELFF.

The CDR3 loop is CATESELYEQYF. In nucleotides, the CDR3 is TGTGCCACCGAGAGTGAGCTCTACGAGCAGTACTTC. The rearrangement uses TRBV10-3 and TRBJ2-7, with D hard to call. This CDR3 contains 12 residues. Trimming shortened V by 10 bases and J by 3 bases, and 13 bases separated the two germline ends. The germline CDR1 and CDR2 sequences are ENHRY and SYGVKD.

The chain is built from TRBV7-6 and TRBJ2-1; D is unclear. This CDR3 contains 16 residues. Trimming took off 0 bases at V and 0 bases at J, with 9 bases between the two ends. CDR1 is SGHVS, CDR2 FNYEAQ, per germline. CDR3 sequence: CASSLAQAVSYNEQFF. The CDR3 nucleotides are TGTGCCAGCAGCTTAGCGCAGGCCGTCTCCTACAATGAGCAGTTCTTC.

This clonotype was picked up a small number of times. The V gene is TRBV12-3 or TRBV12-4, the J gene TRBJ2-1, with D possibly being TRBD2 (6 bases). This CDR3 comprises 13 residues. Trimming cost V 8 bases and J 3 bases, with 11 bases left between them. The CDR3 spells CASSPGVYNEQFF. As DNA, the CDR3 is TGTGCCAGCTCCCCGGGGGTCTACAATGAGCAGTTCTTC.

This clonotype has more than one count but fewer than ten. The chain links TRBV7-9 to TRBJ2-7; the D is unclear. The CDR3 contains 13 residues. CDR1 and CDR2 (germline): SEHNR, FQNEAQ (reference sequence). V lost 6 bases, J lost 1 base, and 10 bases lay in between. CDR3: CASRPIASYEQYF. The CDR3 DNA is TGTGCCAGCAGACCCATTGCATCCTACGAGCAGTACTTC.

This clonotype was counted ten times or more. This chain joins TRBV9 and TRBJ2-1; 12 bases are shared with TRBD2. The germline V gene encodes CDR1 SGDLS and CDR2 YYNGEE. The CDR3 spans 16 residues. Trimming at V came to 2 bases and at J to 1 base, leaving 1 base not matched to a gene. CDR3 in amino acids: CASSVGLAGSYNEQFF. In nucleotides, the CDR3 is TGTGCCAGCAGCGTGGGACTAGCGGGTTCCTACAATGAGCAGTTCTTC.

The chain uses TRBV24-1 and TRBJ2-5, with 8 bases identical to TRBD1. V was pared by 3 bases and J by 4 bases, with 9 bases of the junction left unmatched. The CDR3 contains 16 residues. Germline CDR1 KGHDR, CDR2 SFDVKD. The CDR3 spells CATSDPQGDKGETQYF. DNA for the CDR3: TGTGCCACCAGTGATCCACAGGGGGACAAAGGAGAGACCCAGTACTTC.

This clonotype was detected a few times. This rearrangement joins TRBV10-3 to TRBJ2-7; 9 bases match TRBD2. V shed 3 bases and J 6 bases; nucleotides not matched to a gene: 3. The CDR3 totals 13 residues. In germline, CDR1 is ENHRY, CDR2 SYGVKD. The CDR3 is CAISEASGTEQYF. Written as DNA, the CDR3 is TGTGCCATCAGTGAAGCTAGCGGGACCGAGCAGTACTTC.

This clonotype has more than one count but fewer than ten. The rearrangement links TRBV7-9 to TRBJ2-1, with 8 nucleotides matching TRBD2. With V trimmed by 5 bases and J by 7 bases, 13 bases remained unmatched. The CDR3 covers 16 residues. Germline CDR1 is SEHNR and CDR2 is FQNEAQ (reference sequence). CDR3: CASSQRGSGKGNEQFF. As DNA, the CDR3 is TGTGCCAGCAGCCAGCGGGGTAGCGGGAAAGGAAATGAGCAGTTCTTC.

This clonotype was counted between two and nine times. The V gene is TRBV4-3, the J gene TRBJ2-7, with 12 bases fitting TRBD2. Germline CDR1 LGHNA, CDR2 YSLEER. This CDR3 comprises 16 residues. The trim removed 4 bases at V and 3 bases at J, leaving 7 bases unmatched. Here the CDR3 DNA reads TGCGCCAGCAGCCCAGCCGGACTAGCGGGATACTACGAGCAGTACTTC. Its protein is CASSPAGLAGYYEQYF.

This chain joins TRBV29-1 and TRBJ2-7; 11 bases agree with TRBD2. This CDR3 is built from 15 residues. CDR1 is SQVTM, CDR2 ANQGSEA, per germline. Losses at the gene ends were 6 bases for V and 4 bases for J; bases not matched to a gene: 11. CDR3 loop: CSVVRLAGSSYEQYF. CDR3 in DNA: TGCAGCGTCGTCAGACTAGCGGGGTCCTCATACGAGCAGTACTTC.

This clonotype was seen a few times. This chain links TRBV20-1 with TRBJ1-1; possibly TRBD1 for D (6 bases). CDR1 is DFQATT, CDR2 SNEGSKA, per germline (reference sequence). This CDR3 region has 13 residues. Trimming removed 3 bases from V and 8 bases from J, with 16 bases in between. CDR3: CSASTGARYEAFF. CDR3 bases: TGCAGTGCTAGTACGGGGGCGAGATACGAAGCTTTCTTT.

The chain joins TRBV20-1 to TRBJ2-5; D is unresolved. Germline CDR1 and CDR2: DFQATT and SNEGSKA (reference sequence). Trimming took off 1 base at V and 0 bases at J, with 6 bases between the two ends. This CDR3 comprises 13 residues. The CDR3: CSARATYQETQYF. The CDR3 nucleotides are TGCAGTGCTAGAGCGACGTACCAAGAGACCCAGTACTTC.

The chain is built from TRBV9 and TRBJ2-1; 9 bases fit TRBD2. CDR1 is SGDLS and CDR2 is YYNGEE in the germline V gene. There are 14 residues in the CDR3. V shed 2 bases, J shed 7 bases, and the junction held 4 bases outside the gene matches. The CDR3 sequence is CASSVGTSRNEQFF. As DNA, the CDR3 is TGTGCCAGCAGCGTCGGGACTAGCCGGAATGAGCAGTTCTTC.